The clone carrying this T cell receptor (beta chain) showed up just a few times. Its matching antigen is unknown. This sample was taken from a study of beta chain features in type 1 diabetes. Study conclusions and caveats: Among all four CD4+ subsets, Type 1 diabetes patients had TCRB CDR3s that were moderately but significantly shorter.

The germline V gene encodes CDR1 SGHDT and CDR2 YYEEEE. V lost 2 bases and J lost 2, with 8 bases in between. The CDR3 is made up of 14 amino acids. Reverse transcribing all isolated RNA meant expressed TCRB transcripts were sequenced. Samples of naive, central memory and regulatory T cells yielded a mean of around 3.7 million reads. Sequencing was performed with immunoSEQ multiplex PCR; in TCRdb, only in-frame clones are kept and a portion is missing. The sample lists 200,000 to 300,000 clones, roughly 21% occurring once. It was one heparinised blood draw, averaging around 120 mL, that each donor gave.

The chain carries TRBV5-6 and TRBJ1-3; unclear D gene. Sequenced material: naive CD4+ T cells from blood. The source of this sequence is a woman between 40 and 55 years old with type 1 diabetes. The CDR3 DNA sequence: TGTGCCAGCAGCTTACGTACAGCTGGAAACACCATATATTTT. Translating gives CASSLRTAGNTIYF.